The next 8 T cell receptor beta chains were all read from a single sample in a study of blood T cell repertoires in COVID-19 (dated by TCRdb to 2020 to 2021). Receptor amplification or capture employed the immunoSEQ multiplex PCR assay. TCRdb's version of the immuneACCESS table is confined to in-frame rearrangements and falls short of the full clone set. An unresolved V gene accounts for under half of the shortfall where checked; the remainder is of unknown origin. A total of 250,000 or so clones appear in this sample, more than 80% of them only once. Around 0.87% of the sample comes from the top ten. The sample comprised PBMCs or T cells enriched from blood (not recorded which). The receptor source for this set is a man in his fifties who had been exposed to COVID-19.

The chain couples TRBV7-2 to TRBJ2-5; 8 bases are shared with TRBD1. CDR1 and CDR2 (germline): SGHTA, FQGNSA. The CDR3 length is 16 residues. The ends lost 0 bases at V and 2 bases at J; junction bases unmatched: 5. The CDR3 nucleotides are TGTGCCAGCAGCTTAGCGCAGGGGGCGGGTCAAGAGACCCAGTACTTC. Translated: CASSLAQGAGQETQYF.

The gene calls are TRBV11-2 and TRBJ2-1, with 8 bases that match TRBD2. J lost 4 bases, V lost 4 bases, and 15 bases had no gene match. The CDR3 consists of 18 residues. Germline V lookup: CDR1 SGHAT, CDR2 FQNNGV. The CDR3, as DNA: TGTGCCAGCAGCTCTATAGCGACCCTCCCTAGCGGGTACAATGAGCAGTTCTTC. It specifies CASSSIATLPSGYNEQFF.

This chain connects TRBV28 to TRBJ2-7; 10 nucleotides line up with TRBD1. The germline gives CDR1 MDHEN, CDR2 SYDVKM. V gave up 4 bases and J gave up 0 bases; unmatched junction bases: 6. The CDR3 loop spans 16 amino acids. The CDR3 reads CASSSPGQGTSYEQYF. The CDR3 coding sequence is TGTGCCAGCAGTTCCCCGGGACAGGGGACCTCCTACGAGCAGTACTTC.

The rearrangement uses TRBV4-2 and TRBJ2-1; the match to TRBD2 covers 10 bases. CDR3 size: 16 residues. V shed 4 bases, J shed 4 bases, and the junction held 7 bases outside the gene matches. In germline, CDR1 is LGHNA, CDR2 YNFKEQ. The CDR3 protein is CASSREEAGGYNEQFF. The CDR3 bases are TGTGCCAGCAGCCGTGAGGAAGCGGGGGGGTACAATGAGCAGTTCTTC.

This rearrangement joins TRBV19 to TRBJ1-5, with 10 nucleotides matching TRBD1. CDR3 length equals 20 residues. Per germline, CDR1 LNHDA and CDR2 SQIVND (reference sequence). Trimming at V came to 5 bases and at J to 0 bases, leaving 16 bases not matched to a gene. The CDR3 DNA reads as TGTGCCAGTAGTCCCGGACAGGGGGAATACGCTCTCTATAGCAATCAGCCCCAGCATTTT. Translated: CASSPGQGEYALYSNQPQHF.

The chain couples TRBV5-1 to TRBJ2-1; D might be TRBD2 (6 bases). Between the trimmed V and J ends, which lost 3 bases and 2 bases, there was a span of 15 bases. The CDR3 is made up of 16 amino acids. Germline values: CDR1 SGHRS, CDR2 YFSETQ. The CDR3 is CASSYQLGGAYNEQFF. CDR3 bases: TGCGCCAGCAGCTACCAACTCGGGGGAGCCTACAATGAGCAGTTCTTC.

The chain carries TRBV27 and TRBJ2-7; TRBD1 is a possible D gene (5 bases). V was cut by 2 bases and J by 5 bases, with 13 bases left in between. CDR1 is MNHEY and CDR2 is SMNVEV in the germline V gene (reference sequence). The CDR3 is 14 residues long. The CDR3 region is CASSLKQDINEQYF. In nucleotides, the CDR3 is TGTGCCAGCAGTTTAAAACAGGACATAAACGAGCAGTACTTC.

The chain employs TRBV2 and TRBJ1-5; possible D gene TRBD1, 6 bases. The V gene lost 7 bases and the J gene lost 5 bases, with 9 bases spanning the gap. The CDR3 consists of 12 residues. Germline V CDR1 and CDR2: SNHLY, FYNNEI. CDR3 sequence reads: CASKGDHQPQHF. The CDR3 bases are TGTGCCAGCAAGGGGGACCATCAGCCCCAGCATTTT.